This entry is about one TCR beta chain. The data derive from a study of identical twins. Germline lookup yields CDR1 SGHRS and CDR2 YFSETQ. The length of the CDR3 is 15 residues. The V gene lost 4 bases and the J gene lost 3 bases, with 17 bases spanning the gap. In TCRdb, the 5' RACE reads were re-called with MiXCR into one record per CDR3 protein. Of just under 550,000 distinct CDR3 sequences detected, roughly 15% appear once; the ten largest clones hold roughly 0.46%. Another study also made use of these data, one on yellow fever vaccine responses in identical twins.

Sample: CD4+ T cells sorted from blood. The TCR sequence derives from a woman between 18 and 29 years old in good health. The rearrangement links TRBV5-1 to TRBJ2-7; D gene unclear. Here the CDR3 DNA reads TGCGCCAGCAGCGCGCGATCCGACTGGGACTACGAGCAGTACGTC. Protein product: CASSARSDWDYEQYV.